This TCR beta chain was captured by sequencing in a study of T cell repertoires in cytomegalovirus infection. Study-wide background: TCR beta signatures that were public indicated CMV infection and matching HLA type.

One entry per CDR3 protein, called by TCRdb with MiXCR from the reads. The sample shows around 100,000 distinct CDR3 sequences, less than 55% of them seen only once. A note on this clonotype: The target antigen is unknown.

This CDR3 has 13 residues. Germline CDR1 reads LNHDA; CDR2 reads SQIVND (reference sequence). V lost 5 bases, J lost 2 bases, and 7 bases lay in between. This sequence was found in a human donor in good health (CMV status not recorded). Some clones in this sample may be carry-over from other donors' samples. Sequencing used CD8+ T cells from cultured PBMCs, obtained from culture after CMV antigen stimulation. The chain is built from TRBV19 and TRBJ2-1; unclear D gene. CDR3 bases: TGTGCCAGTAGTCGAGCTCCCTACAATGAGCAGTTCTTC. Translating it yields CASSRAPYNEQFF. The variable domain in full, completed from reference TRBV19 and TRBJ2-1, reads DGGITQSPKYLFRKEGQNVTLSCEQNLNHDAMYWYRQDPGQGLRLIYYSQIVNDFQKGDIAEGYSVSREKKESFPLTVTSAQKNPTAFYLCASSRAPYNEQFFGPGTRLTVL.